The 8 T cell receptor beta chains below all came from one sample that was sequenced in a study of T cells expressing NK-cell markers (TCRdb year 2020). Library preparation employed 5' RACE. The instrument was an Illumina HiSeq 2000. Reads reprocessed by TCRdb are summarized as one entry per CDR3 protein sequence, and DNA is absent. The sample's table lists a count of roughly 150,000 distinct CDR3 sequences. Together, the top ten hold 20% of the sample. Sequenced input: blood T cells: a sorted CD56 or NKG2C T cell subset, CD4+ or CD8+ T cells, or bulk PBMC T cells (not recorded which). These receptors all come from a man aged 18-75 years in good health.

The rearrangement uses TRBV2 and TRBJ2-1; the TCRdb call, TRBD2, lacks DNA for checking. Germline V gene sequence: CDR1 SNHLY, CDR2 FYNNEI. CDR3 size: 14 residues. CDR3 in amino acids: CATLGGKTSDEQFF. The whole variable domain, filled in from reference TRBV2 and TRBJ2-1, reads EPEVTQTPSHQVTQMGQEVILRCVPISNHLYFYWYRQILGQKVEFLVSFYNNEISEKSEIFDDQFSVERPDGSNFTLKIRSTKLEDSAMYFCATLGGKTSDEQFFGPGTRLTVL.

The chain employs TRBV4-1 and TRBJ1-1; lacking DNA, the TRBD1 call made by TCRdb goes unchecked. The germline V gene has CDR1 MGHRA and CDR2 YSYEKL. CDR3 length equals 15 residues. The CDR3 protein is CASSQDPQGAVEAFF.

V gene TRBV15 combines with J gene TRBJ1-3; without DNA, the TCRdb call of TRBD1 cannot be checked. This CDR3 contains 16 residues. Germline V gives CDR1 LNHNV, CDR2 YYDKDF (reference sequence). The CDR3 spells CATSGYGTGDGNTIYF. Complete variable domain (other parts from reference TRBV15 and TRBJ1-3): DAMVIQNPRYQVTQFGKPVTLSCSQTLNHNVMYWYQQKSSQAPKLLFHYYDKDFNNEADTPDNFQSRRPNTSFCFLDIRSPGLGDTAMYLCATSGYGTGDGNTIYFGEGSWLTVV.

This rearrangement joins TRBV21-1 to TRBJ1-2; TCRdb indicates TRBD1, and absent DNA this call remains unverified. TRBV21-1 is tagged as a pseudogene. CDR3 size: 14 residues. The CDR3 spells CASSKEGGYYGYTF.

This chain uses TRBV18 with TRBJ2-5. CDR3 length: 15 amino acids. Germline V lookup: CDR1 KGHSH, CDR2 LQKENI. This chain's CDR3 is CASSPSEGGQETQYF.

Here the CDR3 reads CASSQDWGTVDEQYF. The rearrangement uses TRBV4-1 and TRBJ2-7. The CDR3 extends over 15 amino acids. Germline CDR1 MGHRA, CDR2 YSYEKL.

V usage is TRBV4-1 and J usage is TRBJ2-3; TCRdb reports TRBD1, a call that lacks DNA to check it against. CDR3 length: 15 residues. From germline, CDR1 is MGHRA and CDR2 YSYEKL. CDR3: CASSQDWTAADTQYF.

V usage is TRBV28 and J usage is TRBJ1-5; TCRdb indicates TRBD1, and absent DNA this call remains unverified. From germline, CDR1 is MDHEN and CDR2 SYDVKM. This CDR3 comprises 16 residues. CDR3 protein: CASSLYRDISNQPQHF. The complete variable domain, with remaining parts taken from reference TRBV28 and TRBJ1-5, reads DVKVTQSSRYLVKRTGEKVFLECVQDMDHENMFWYRQDPGLGLRLIYFSYDVKMKEKGDIPEGYSVSREKKERFSLILESASTNQTSMYLCASSLYRDISNQPQHFGDGTRLSIL.